This T cell receptor (beta chain) was captured by sequencing in a study of blood T cell repertoires in COVID-19. V trimming: 7 bases; J trimming: 4 bases; junction bases outside the gene matches: 7. Germline V gives CDR1 MNHNY, CDR2 SVGAGI (reference sequence). This CDR3 is 14 amino acids long. Profiling relied on immunoSEQ multiplex PCR, and the TCRdb table lists in-frame clones only, not all of them. The profile covers under 30,000 clones, with roughly 90% appearing a single time and roughly 22% taken by the ten largest. The sample taken for sequencing was peripheral blood. The origin of this receptor is a human donor with active COVID-19. The donor label of this sample is uncertain. The chain combines TRBV6-6 with TRBJ2-7; 10 positions match TRBD2. As DNA, the CDR3 is TGTGCCAGCACCCGGACTAGCGGACTTTACGAGCAGTACTTC. It specifies CASTRTSGLYEQYF.